The entry that follows covers one T cell receptor (beta chain) sequence. Antigen unknown. Germline trimming cut 2 bases from V and 3 bases from J; bases unmatched to any gene: 5. The germline V gene has CDR1 SGHRS and CDR2 YFSETQ. The CDR3 runs 15 residues. 13 Jbeta primers and 60 Vbeta primers were used for the PCR. Assay: immunoSEQ multiplex PCR; the TCRdb copy retains only in-frame clones and omits some. The profile shows about 250,000 clones, approximately 78% of them singletons. These data originate in a study of cytomegalovirus exposure and HLA in healthy donors. Study observations and caveats: Rates of TCR association differed by HLA locus in a later analysis, with DRB1 highest and HLA-C lowest. Reports described diagnosis of cytomegalovirus status by the classifier as highly specific and sensitive. With later analysis, a missense DCLRE1C variant became linked to TCR beta V- and J-gene trimming. Segments of the TCR beta V type were, in most cases, productive about 87% or about 30% of the time in an earlier analysis.

This receptor was identified in a boy between 10 and 17 years old in good health and CMV-seronegative. The specimen sequenced was PBMCs. The chain uses TRBV5-1 and TRBJ1-1, with 9 bases fitting TRBD1. The CDR3 nucleotides read TGCGCCAGCAGCTTACAGGGGGCTGGGGACACTGAAGCTTTCTTT. Translated, it gives CASSLQGAGDTEAFF.